The source of this T cell receptor beta chain is a study of T cell responses to AZD1222 COVID-19 vaccine. The V end lost 4 bases, the J end lost 4 bases, and 10 bases lay between the germline ends. The germline CDR1 and CDR2 sequences are LNHNV and YYDKDF (reference sequence). The CDR3 loop spans 13 amino acids. General observations from the study: Repertoires were obtained only post-peak T cell response. At 160-218 and 743-854, vaccine-associated CD4 TCRs were dominant, and they spanned spike. Recipients of two AZD1222 doses showed rising Spike-specific TCR breadth and depth.

With respect to this clone: Its antigen is unknown.

Clones were sequenced by immunoSEQ multiplex PCR, and TCRdb holds only the in-frame ones, with some missing. The sample holds 44,000 or so clones; around 77% are singletons and the top ten take about a fifth. Sequenced here: peripheral blood, sampled 28 days after the second dose of the MenACWY control vaccine. The receptor was derived from an adult who received the MenACWY meningococcal vaccine as a control. This chain links TRBV15 with TRBJ1-2, with TRBD1 as a possible D gene (5 bases). The CDR3 spells CATSTGQGYGYTF. Here the CDR3 DNA reads TGTGCCACCAGCACAGGGCAGGGCTATGGCTACACCTTC.